The 24 T cell receptor beta chains below were found in one sample sequenced in a study of blood T cell repertoires in COVID-19. The assay was immunoSEQ multiplex PCR, and TCRdb's table has in-frame clones only and misses some. Here the sample spans roughly 57,000 clones, about 70% being singletons. Sequencing input: peripheral blood. These receptors were obtained from a woman between 70 and 85 years old with acute or convalescent COVID-19.

V gene TRBV6-1 combines with J gene TRBJ2-3, with TRBD2 identical over 10 bases. V dropped 2 bases and J dropped 4; count of bases not matched to a gene: 9. The germline V gene encodes CDR1 MNHNS and CDR2 SASEGT. The CDR3 is 17 residues long. The DNA of the CDR3 is TGTGCCAGCAGTGAACGAGGGCTAGCGGGGGCCGCAGATACGCAGTATTTT. Its translation: CASSERGLAGAADTQYF.

The chain is built from TRBV5-4 and TRBJ2-7; TRBD2 agrees at 7 bases. Germline V gene data show CDR1 as SGHNT and CDR2 as YYREEE (reference sequence). The J segment lost 2 bases and the V segment lost 1 base, leaving 6 bases of the junction unmatched. The CDR3 has 15 amino acids. CDR3 nucleotide sequence: TGTGCCAGCAGCTTGAGTAGCGGGCGAACCTACGAGCAGTACTTC. Translating it yields CASSLSSGRTYEQYF. Combining the CDR3 with reference TRBV5-4 and TRBJ2-7 gives the whole variable domain ETGVTQSPTHLIKTRGQQVTLRCSSQSGHNTVSWYQQALGQGPQFIFQYYREEENGRGNFPPRFSGLQFPNYSSELNVNALELDDSALYLCASSLSSGRTYEQYFGPGTRLTVT.

This chain links TRBV19 with TRBJ2-7; possible D gene TRBD2, 7 bases. The CDR3 runs 13 residues. V was pared by 6 bases and J by 6 bases, with 15 bases between. Germline lookup yields CDR1 LNHDA and CDR2 SQIVND (reference sequence). The CDR3 is CASSAGRGFEQYF. The CDR3 coding sequence is TGTGCCAGTAGCGCAGGGAGGGGGTTCGAGCAGTACTTC. The full variable domain, completed using reference TRBV19 and TRBJ2-7, is DGGITQSPKYLFRKEGQNVTLSCEQNLNHDAMYWYRQDPGQGLRLIYYSQIVNDFQKGDIAEGYSVSREKKESFPLTVTSAQKNPTAFYLCASSAGRGFEQYFGPGTRLTVT.

In its sample, this clone was seen a few times. The rearrangement links TRBV21-1 to TRBJ1-2; TRBD1, the table's D call, lacks a check against the DNA. TRBV21-1 is noted as a pseudogene. The length of the CDR3 is 15 residues. The CDR3 protein is CASSKAGTGDYGYTF. CDR3 DNA: TGTGCCAGCAGCAAAGCCGGGACAGGGGACTATGGCTACACCTTC.

The chain links TRBV6-5 to TRBJ1-1; D uncertain. Germline V gene sequence: CDR1 MNHEY, CDR2 SVGAGI. The ends were cut back, 6 bases at V and 6 bases at J, with 14 bases in the middle. CDR3 length: 13 amino acids. The CDR3 nucleotides are TGTGCCAGCAGAGCCACGGTCGTGGCTGAAGCTTTCTTT. Protein product: CASRATVVAEAFF.

The J gene is TRBJ2-1, the V gene TRBV5-1; possible D gene TRBD2, 5 bases. CDR3 length: 17 residues. CDR1 is SGHRS and CDR2 is YFSETQ in the germline V gene. V was trimmed by 5 bases and J by 6 bases, leaving 24 bases between them. CDR3 amino acids: CASRSHVEVSPVNEQFF. The CDR3 DNA reads as TGCGCCAGCAGATCTCATGTGGAGGTTTCCCCCGTCAATGAGCAGTTCTTC.

The CDR3 coding sequence is TGTGCCAGCAGACCACAGGGGAACACTGAAGCTTTCTTT. This codes for CASRPQGNTEAFF. This chain joins TRBV6-4 and TRBJ1-1, with a tentative D call TRBD1 (6 bases). The CDR3 consists of 13 residues. The germline V gene encodes CDR1 MRHNA and CDR2 SNTAGT. V lost 6 bases and J 1 base, leaving 9 bases between the germline ends.

J is TRBJ2-1 and V is TRBV6-5; 10 positions agree with TRBD1. This CDR3 region has 16 residues. From germline, CDR1 is MNHEY and CDR2 SVGAGI. V trimming: 4 bases; J trimming: 4 bases; junction bases outside the gene matches: 7. The CDR3 bases are TGTGCCAGCAGTTTCGGGACAGGGGTTGTTTACAATGAGCAGTTCTTC. The encoded protein is CASSFGTGVVYNEQFF.

This clone has only a few counts. The J gene is TRBJ1-1, the V gene TRBV10-1, with 8 bases aligning to TRBD1. Germline CDR1 reads WNHNN; CDR2 reads SYGVQD (reference sequence). CDR3 length: 13 amino acids. The V segment lost 6 bases and the J segment 3 bases; nucleotides outside the gene matches: 3. The CDR3 region is CASSRGLDTEAFF. The CDR3 region has the DNA TGCGCCAGCAGCAGGGGGCTGGACACTGAAGCTTTCTTT.

The chain joins TRBV6-5 to TRBJ1-1; maybe TRBD1 (6 bases). This CDR3 comprises 15 residues. The V gene lost 0 bases and the J gene lost 4 bases, with 12 bases spanning the gap. The germline V gene has CDR1 MNHEY and CDR2 SVGAGI. CDR3 DNA sequence: TGTGCCAGCAGTTACTCGGTGAAAGGGGGCACTGAAGCTTTCTTT. Translation: CASSYSVKGGTEAFF.

V usage is TRBV19 and J usage is TRBJ1-3; D is uncertain. This CDR3 has 16 residues. The germline V gene encodes CDR1 LNHDA and CDR2 SQIVND (reference sequence). V lost 2 bases to trimming and J lost 2 bases, with 13 bases between them. The CDR3 is CASSIKGVTTGNTIYF. CDR3 sequence (DNA): TGTGCCAGTAGTATAAAAGGTGTGACAACTGGAAACACCATATATTTT.

This clone occurred a few times. The CDR3 sequence is CASSFTSTSTTDTQYF. DNA for the CDR3: TGTGCCAGCAGCTTTACTTCCACTAGCACTACAGATACGCAGTATTTT. V gene TRBV5-5 combines with J gene TRBJ2-3, with D perhaps TRBD2 (6 bases). Germline CDR1 SGHKS, CDR2 YYEKEE (reference sequence). This CDR3 region has 16 residues. Trimming removed 2 bases from V and 3 bases from J, with 16 bases in between.

The gene calls are TRBV7-8 and TRBJ1-4; 9 bases align to TRBD1. Germline V lookup: CDR1 SGHVS, CDR2 FQNEAQ. The CDR3 consists of 18 residues. V lost 2 bases to trimming and J lost 4 bases; unmatched junction nucleotides: 11. The CDR3 protein is CASSLRDRVSWGNEKLFF. The CDR3 nucleotides are TGTGCCAGCAGCTTAAGGGACAGGGTGTCTTGGGGTAATGAAAAACTGTTTTTT.

This clone has only a few counts. This sequence joins TRBV19 and TRBJ1-4; D uncertain. The CDR3 is 14 residues long. Trimming shortened V by 6 bases and J by 4 bases, and 12 bases separated the two germline ends. Per the germline V gene, CDR1 is LNHDA and CDR2 is SQIVND (reference sequence). DNA for the CDR3: TGTGCCAGTAGAAGTCTCCAGGTTAATGAAAAACTGTTTTTT. It is translated as CASRSLQVNEKLFF.

J is TRBJ2-1 and V is TRBV9, with 7 bases fitting TRBD2. Germline V CDR1 and CDR2: SGDLS, YYNGEE. This CDR3 has 13 amino acids. V lost 2 bases and J lost 9; bases outside the gene matches: 5. In DNA, the CDR3 is TGTGCCAGCAGCGTTTACGGGGAGGGTGAGCAGTTCTTC. It translates to CASSVYGEGEQFF. Complete variable domain (other parts from reference TRBV9 and TRBJ2-1): DSGVTQTPKHLITATGQRVTLRCSPRSGDLSVYWYQQSLDQGLQFLIQYYNGEERAKGNILERFSAQQFPDLHSELNLSSLELGDSALYFCASSVYGEGEQFFGPGTRLTVL.

The CDR3 sequence: CASSRRGQRENQPQHF. The CDR3 bases are TGCGCCAGCAGCCGCAGGGGACAGCGCGAGAATCAGCCCCAGCATTTT. V gene TRBV5-1 combines with J gene TRBJ1-5, with TRBD1 matching over 7 bases. CDR3 size: 16 residues. Germline assignment: CDR1 SGHRS and CDR2 YFSETQ. V gave up 4 bases and J gave up 4 bases; unmatched junction bases: 11.

This clone came up once. J is TRBJ2-7 and V is TRBV5-1; weak D call: TRBD1 (6 bases). CDR3 size: 15 residues. Trimming removed 1 base at V and 1 base at J, with 12 bases between. In germline, CDR1 is SGHRS, CDR2 YFSETQ. The CDR3 here is CASSLYQGTSYEQYF. CDR3 DNA: TGCGCCAGCAGCTTGTACCAGGGGACATCCTACGAGCAGTACTTC.

V is TRBV10-3 and J is TRBJ1-5; D call uncertain. V was pared by 10 bases and J by 4 bases, with 14 bases between. This CDR3 is built from 13 residues. Germline V gene data show CDR1 as ENHRY and CDR2 as SYGVKD. The CDR3 reads CASMTGANQPQHF. CDR3 nucleotides: TGTGCCAGTATGACCGGAGCAAATCAGCCCCAGCATTTT.

This clone was observed many times. The genes are TRBV7-3 and TRBJ1-1; D not resolved. This CDR3 comprises 13 residues. CDR1 is SGHTA and CDR2 is FQGTGA in the germline V gene. The ends were cut back, 4 bases at V and 4 bases at J, with 10 bases in the middle. CDR3 in DNA: TGTGCCAGCAGCTCTAGGCCGAGCACTGAAGCTTTCTTT. The encoded protein is CASSSRPSTEAFF. Together with reference TRBV7-3 and TRBJ1-1, the CDR3 gives the full variable domain: GAGVSQTPSNKVTEKGKYVELRCDPISGHTALYWYRQSLGQGPEFLIYFQGTGAADDSGLPNDRFFAVRPEGSVSTLKIQRTERGDSAVYLCASSSRPSTEAFFGQGTRLTVV.

This chain links TRBV25-1 with TRBJ1-6, with D perhaps TRBD1 (6 bases). The germline V gene encodes CDR1 MGHDK and CDR2 SYGVNS. This CDR3 is built from 17 residues. V was cut by 2 bases and J by 14 bases, with 25 bases left in between. The CDR3 sequence is CASSETGLDSFSLALHF. The CDR3 bases are TGTGCCAGCAGTGAAACAGGGCTGGACAGCTTCTCGTTGGCCCTCCACTTT.

This clone was counted a few times. The rearrangement links TRBV15 to TRBJ1-2; D remains ambiguous. The CDR3 has 17 amino acids. Germline V gene data show CDR1 as LNHNV and CDR2 as YYDKDF (reference sequence). Deletions cut 2 bases from V and 1 base from J, with 17 bases between. The chain's CDR3 is CATSRQGRRKGNYGYTF. CDR3 DNA: TGTGCCACCAGCAGACAAGGACGGAGGAAGGGTAACTATGGCTACACCTTC.

J is TRBJ2-7 and V is TRBV6-5; TRBD1 is a possible D gene (6 bases). CDR3 length equals 16 residues. V lost 0 bases and J 6 bases, leaving 18 bases between the germline ends. CDR1 MNHEY and CDR2 SVGAGI come from the germline V gene. CDR3 sequence (DNA): TGTGCCAGCAGTTACTCACCGTATGACAGGTCTCCCGAGCAGTACTTC. Translation gives CASSYSPYDRSPEQYF.

The chain joins TRBV18 to TRBJ2-2; D perhaps matches TRBD1 (6 bases). Deletions cut 4 bases from V and 0 bases from J, with 18 bases between. Per the germline V gene, CDR1 is KGHSH and CDR2 is LQKENI. The CDR3 runs 18 residues. The CDR3 DNA reads as TGTGCCAGCTCACGGACAGACCTTATGAGCGCGAACACCGGGGAGCTGTTTTTT. Its translation: CASSRTDLMSANTGELFF.

The chain carries TRBV29-1 and TRBJ2-7, with D tentatively TRBD2 (5 bases). The CDR3 contains 14 residues. Trimming took 4 bases from V and 3 from J, leaving 16 bases between them. Per the germline V gene, CDR1 is SQVTM and CDR2 is ANQGSEA. This CDR3 is CSVGSSLFNYEQYF. CDR3 bases: TGCAGCGTTGGTTCTAGCCTATTTAACTACGAGCAGTACTTC.